This T cell receptor (beta chain) came from a study of low-dose radiotherapy and immunotherapy resistance in tumors. Study at large: Each fraction for Cohort 1 was 0.5 Gy, given every 2 weeks, and the total came to 6.5 Gy.

Described time point: after trial treatment. Sample treatment: LDRT plus nivolumab, ipilimumab, low-dose cyclophosphamide and aspirin (RACIN trial). The CDR3 has 16 amino acids. Germline assignment: CDR1 MNHEY and CDR2 SVGEGT. V was pared by 10 bases and J by 2 bases, with 24 bases between. A note on this clonotype: It differs at one base from a far larger clone, so likely a read error.

Covering alpha and beta chains, TRAV- and TRBV-specific primers were used for the first-strand cDNA. Over roughly 18 PCR cycles, TCRs were amplified from a constant-region primer and V-primer adapter. Following isolation, mRNA was amplified via in vitro transcription. TCRdb fed the reads into MiXCR, producing one record per CDR3 protein. The table has tens of thousands of distinct CDR3 sequences, 20% to 25% seen once; the top ten hold 9.5% to 15%. The genes are TRBV6-2 or TRBV6-3 and TRBJ2-7; D remains unclear. The receptor comes from a female donor with ovarian cancer. The sample consisted of PBMCs, taken after low-dose radiotherapy plus immunotherapy. The CDR3 nucleotides are TGTGCCACCTCGACCGGATCGGGCATCATAGCCTACGAGCAGTACTTC. This encodes CATSTGSGIIAYEQYF.